This TCR beta chain was documented in a study of blood T cell repertoires in COVID-19. About the research overall: PBMCs, B-cell-depleted T cells, or T cells were the source of the cDNA or gDNA that made up the material.

Per the authors' pipeline: Quantification of nucleated cells was approximated via reference gene primer amplification. Only in-frame clones appear in the TCRdb table, and some are missing; sequencing was by immunoSEQ multiplex PCR. D and trimming were read from the DNA, whereas the V and J calls and clone size are those reported in that table. The sample consists of a few hundred thousand clones, 85% to 90% of them appearing once. Participants' reported clinical history set cohort assignment. Among Cohort 3 donors, those recovered had two negative PCRs, clearance, or symptom resolution. Trimming cost V 6 bases and J 0 bases; bases outside gene matches: 4. Germline CDR1 reads LNHDA; CDR2 reads SQIVND (reference sequence). This CDR3 is 14 amino acids long.

The chain links TRBV19 to TRBJ1-2, with 7 bases that match TRBD1. This receptor was taken from a woman between 50 and 59 years old who had recovered from COVID-19. Material for sequencing was PBMCs or T cells enriched from blood (not recorded which). The CDR3 DNA follows: TGTGCCAGTAGCTTGACAGGGCCTAACTATGGCTACACCTTC. It specifies CASSLTGPNYGYTF.